Each of the 7 T cell receptor beta chains below was sequenced from the same sample in a study of spatial heterogeneity in lung cancer. The time point denotes: blood at routine non-recurrence follow-up after resection. Researchers sequenced whole RNA taken from tumor, nontumor lung or frozen PBMC without sorting. TCRdb analysed the 5' RACE reads with MiXCR anew, one entry per CDR3 protein. The table shows approximately 50,000 distinct CDR3 sequences, with less than 9.5% occurring only once. This specimen consisted of PBMCs, obtained at follow-up. The receptors here all came from a female donor with early-stage non-small cell lung cancer.

This clonotype was recorded many times. This chain connects TRBV29-1 to TRBJ2-4; 15 nucleotides line up with TRBD2. The ends lost 6 bases at V and 5 bases at J; junction bases unmatched: 2. Germline assignment: CDR1 SQVTM and CDR2 ANQGSEA. The CDR3 is 14 amino acids. The CDR3 DNA follows: TGCAGCGTCGGACTAGCGGGGGGGCAAAACATTCAGTACTTC. Its protein is CSVGLAGGQNIQYF.

The table lists this clonotype with a few counts. The chain employs TRBV5-5 and TRBJ2-2, with 10 nucleotides matching TRBD2. J lost 4 bases, V lost 0 bases, and 6 bases had no gene match. The length of the CDR3 is 17 residues. Germline V CDR1 and CDR2: SGHKS, YYEKEE (reference sequence). For the CDR3, the DNA is TGTGCCAGCAGCTTGGAACTAGCGGGGTTTGGCACCGGGGAGCTGTTTTTT. This translates into CASSLELAGFGTGELFF.

This clonotype has a count of ten or more. The chain is built from TRBV19 and TRBJ1-4; D call uncertain. The CDR3 is 13 amino acids. V shed 9 bases and J shed 3 bases, with 11 bases lying between them. In germline, CDR1 is LNHDA, CDR2 SQIVND (reference sequence). The CDR3 protein is CASSNIPNEKLFF. The CDR3 nucleotides are TGTGCCAGCTCGAATATACCTAATGAAAAACTGTTTTTT.

This clonotype has at least ten counts. The V and J genes are TRBV5-1 and TRBJ2-2; no definite D call. CDR3 size: 14 residues. V was trimmed by 5 bases and J by 1 base, leaving 9 bases between them. Germline CDR1 is SGHRS and CDR2 is YFSETQ. The CDR3: CASSGSGNTGELFF. CDR3 nucleotide sequence: TGCGCCAGCAGTGGTTCAGGGAACACCGGGGAGCTGTTTTTT.

There are many counts of this clonotype. V and J are TRBV6-5 and TRBJ2-7; D gene ambiguous. V lost 8 bases, J lost 3 bases, and 17 bases lay in between. Germline CDR1 is MNHEY and CDR2 is SVGAGI. The CDR3 runs 14 residues. The CDR3 protein is CASSTDFVGYEQYF. CDR3 DNA: TGTGCCAGCTCAACTGACTTCGTCGGCTACGAGCAGTACTTC.

This clonotype came up many times. This chain uses TRBV12-3 or TRBV12-4 with TRBJ1-2; no definite D call. The CDR3 has 14 residues. Trimming took off 5 bases at V and 4 bases at J, with 14 bases between the two ends. The CDR3 loop is CASSHSRLFYGYTF. CDR3 coding DNA: TGTGCCAGCAGTCACAGCCGCCTATTCTATGGCTACACCTTC.

This clonotype was seen many times. The chain carries TRBV3-1 and TRBJ2-2; D not certain. The CDR3 is 15 amino acids. Germline V lookup: CDR1 LGHDT, CDR2 YNNKEL (reference sequence). Trimming removed 0 bases from V and 5 bases from J, with 10 bases in between. CDR3 protein: CASSQDSRKTGELFF. Written as DNA, the CDR3 is TGTGCCAGCAGCCAAGATTCTAGGAAAACCGGGGAGCTGTTTTTT.